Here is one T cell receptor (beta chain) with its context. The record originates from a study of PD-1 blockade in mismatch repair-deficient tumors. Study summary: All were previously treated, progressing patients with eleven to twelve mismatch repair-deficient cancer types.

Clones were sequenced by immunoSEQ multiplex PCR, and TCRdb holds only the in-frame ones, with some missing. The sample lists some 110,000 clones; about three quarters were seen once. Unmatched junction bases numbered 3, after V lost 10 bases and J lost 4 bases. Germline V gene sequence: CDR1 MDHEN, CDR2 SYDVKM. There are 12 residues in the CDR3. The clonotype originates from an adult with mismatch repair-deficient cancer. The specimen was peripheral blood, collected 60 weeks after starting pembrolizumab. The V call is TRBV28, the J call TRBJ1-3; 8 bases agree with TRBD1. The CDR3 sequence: CAIGQGGNTIYF. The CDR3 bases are TGTGCCATCGGACAGGGAGGAAACACCATATATTTT.